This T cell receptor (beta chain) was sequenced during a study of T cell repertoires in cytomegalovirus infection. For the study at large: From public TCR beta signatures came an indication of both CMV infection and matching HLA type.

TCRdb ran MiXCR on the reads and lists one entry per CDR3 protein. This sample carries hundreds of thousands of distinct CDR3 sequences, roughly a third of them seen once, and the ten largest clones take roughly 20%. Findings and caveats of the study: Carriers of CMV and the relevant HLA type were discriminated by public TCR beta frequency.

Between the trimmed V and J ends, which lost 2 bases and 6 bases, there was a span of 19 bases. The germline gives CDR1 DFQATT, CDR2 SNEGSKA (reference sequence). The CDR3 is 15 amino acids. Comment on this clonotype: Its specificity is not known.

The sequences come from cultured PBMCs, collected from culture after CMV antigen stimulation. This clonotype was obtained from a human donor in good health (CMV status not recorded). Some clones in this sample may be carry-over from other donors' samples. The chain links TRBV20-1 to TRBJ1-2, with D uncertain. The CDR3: CSARLQTGRRDGYTF. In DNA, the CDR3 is TGCAGTGCTAGATTACAGACCGGGAGGAGGGATGGCTACACCTTC.